This T cell receptor beta chain was identified in a study of neurological immune-mediated disorders. This clonotype was seen ten or more times. Time point noted: longitudinal time-point 3. In germline, CDR1 is SGHKS, CDR2 YYEKEE (reference sequence). V lost 3 bases to trimming and J lost 2 bases, with 13 bases between them. The CDR3 totals 15 residues. TCRdb re-called the 5' RACE reads through MiXCR, storing one row per CDR3 protein. Of more than 100,000 distinct CDR3 sequences listed, roughly a tenth are singletons. V gene TRBV5-5 combines with J gene TRBJ2-3; D perhaps matches TRBD1 (6 bases). The source material was PBMCs. The receptor's source is a female donor with HTLV-1-associated myelopathy (HAM/TSP). Here the CDR3 reads CASSWGPGHTDTQYF. CDR3 bases: TGTGCCAGCAGCTGGGGGCCTGGACACACAGATACGCAGTATTTT.